The 25 T cell receptor beta chains listed next were all sequenced from one sample in a study of T cells in Graves' hyperthyroidism and ophthalmopathy. Template material for amplifying TCR beta CDR3 regions consisted of RNA transcripts. With the HTBI primer set, the TCR CDR3 went through a first round of RT-PCR. MiXCR, run by TCRdb on the multiplex PCR reads, gives a single entry per CDR3 protein. The sample lists under 400,000 distinct CDR3 sequences, 16% occurring once. Material: blood. The receptors originated from a man aged 25 to 40 with Graves' hyperthyroidism.

This clonotype was seen more than once but under ten times. V is TRBV9 and J is TRBJ2-1; D is possibly TRBD1 (6 bases). With 4 bases removed from V and 0 bases from J, the gap between germline ends came to 11 bases. CDR3 length: 15 residues. Looked up from germline, CDR1 is SGDLS and CDR2 is YYNGEE. The CDR3, as DNA: TGTGCCAGCAGCACCCGGGACATCTCCTACAATGAGCAGTTCTTC. This codes for CASSTRDISYNEQFF. Complete variable domain (other parts from reference TRBV9 and TRBJ2-1): DSGVTQTPKHLITATGQRVTLRCSPRSGDLSVYWYQQSLDQGLQFLIQYYNGEERAKGNILERFSAQQFPDLHSELNLSSLELGDSALYFCASSTRDISYNEQFFGPGTRLTVL.

In its sample, this clonotype was seen many times. J is TRBJ1-4 and V is TRBV11-3; D not certain. V was cut by 4 bases and J by 7 bases, with 4 bases left in between. CDR1 and CDR2 (germline): SGHNT, YENEEA. The CDR3 runs to 11 residues. The CDR3 loop is CASSSSEKLFF. CDR3 DNA: TGTGCCAGCAGCTCCAGTGAAAAACTGTTTTTT.

This clonotype was picked up many times. V gene TRBV28 combines with J gene TRBJ1-1; D remains ambiguous. V dropped 6 bases and J dropped 0 bases, with 17 bases sitting between them. Germline values: CDR1 MDHEN, CDR2 SYDVKM. The CDR3 length is 16 residues. CDR3 amino acids: CASRSSDGSMNTEAFF. In DNA, the CDR3 is TGTGCCAGCAGATCCTCGGACGGATCCATGAACACTGAAGCTTTCTTT.

This clonotype was seen ten or more times. The chain employs TRBV30 and TRBJ2-7; D uncertain. The CDR3 has 13 amino acids. Germline V gene data show CDR1 as GTSNPN and CDR2 as SVGIG (reference sequence). V gave up 0 bases and J gave up 3 bases, with 9 bases separating them. The CDR3 sequence is CAWSVGQSYEQYF. CDR3 DNA sequence: TGTGCCTGGAGTGTAGGGCAGAGCTACGAGCAGTACTTC.

This clonotype has more than one count but fewer than ten. The chain is built from TRBV5-4 and TRBJ2-3; 12 nucleotides line up with TRBD2. V trimming: 3 bases; J trimming: 5 bases; junction bases outside the gene matches: 7. From germline, CDR1 is SGHNT and CDR2 YYREEE (reference sequence). The CDR3 is 16 residues long. The CDR3 reads CASSSTSGSGVDTQYF. The CDR3, as DNA: TGTGCCAGCAGCTCGACTAGCGGGAGTGGTGTAGATACGCAGTATTTT.

The rearrangement links TRBV4-1 to TRBJ1-5; weak D call: TRBD1 (5 bases). CDR1 and CDR2 from the germline V gene are MGHRA and YSYEKL. V shed 0 bases and J shed 4 bases, with 13 bases lying between them. This CDR3 spans 16 amino acids. The CDR3 here is CASSQDSLPGNQPQHF. CDR3 bases: TGCGCCAGCAGCCAAGATTCCCTACCAGGGAATCAGCCCCAGCATTTT.

The chain is built from TRBV28 and TRBJ2-5, with 7 nucleotides matching TRBD1. V lost 7 bases to trimming and J lost 5 bases; unmatched junction nucleotides: 13. This CDR3 contains 15 residues. CDR1 is MDHEN, CDR2 SYDVKM, per germline. The CDR3: CASTDLGGARETQYF. As DNA, the CDR3 is TGTGCCAGCACCGACCTAGGGGGCGCCCGGGAGACCCAGTACTTC.

This clonotype was seen at least ten times. The chain carries TRBV6-1 and TRBJ1-2, with no clear D. Trimming took off 2 bases at V and 1 base at J, with 2 bases between the two ends. CDR3 size: 12 residues. CDR1 and CDR2 (germline): MNHNS, SASEGT. CDR3 in amino acids: CASSERNYGYTF. CDR3 DNA sequence: TGTGCCAGCAGTGAACGTAACTATGGCTACACCTTC.

The chain recombines TRBV2 with TRBJ1-3; D is possibly TRBD1 (5 bases). V gave up 4 bases and J gave up 0 bases, with 13 bases separating them. The CDR3 totals 16 residues. The germline gives CDR1 SNHLY, CDR2 FYNNEI. CDR3 residues: CASSARDPYSGNTIYF. The DNA of the CDR3 is TGTGCCAGCAGTGCCCGGGACCCATACTCTGGAAACACCATATATTTT.

Notes on this clonotype: With a much larger clone just one base away, this may be a read error. V and J are TRBV29-1 and TRBJ1-2; D call uncertain. The ends were cut back, 7 bases at V and 3 bases at J, with 12 bases in the middle. Germline V CDR1 and CDR2: SQVTM, ANQGSEA. The CDR3 extends over 12 amino acids. The CDR3 coding sequence is TGCAGCGCTGAGGCACCTTACTATGGCTACACCTTC. Protein product: CSAEAPYYGYTF.

This clonotype was seen many times. The chain combines TRBV6-5 with TRBJ2-2; D is possibly TRBD2 (5 bases). Looked up from germline, CDR1 is MNHEY and CDR2 is SVGAGI. V lost 0 bases and J 5 bases, leaving 13 bases between the germline ends. The CDR3 covers 16 residues. DNA of the CDR3: TGTGCCAGCAGTTACTCTGAGGGCACTATTACCGGGGAGCTGTTTTTT. Translated: CASSYSEGTITGELFF.

Remarks on this clonotype: A much larger clone lies a single base off, so this may be a read error. The chain links TRBV12-3 or TRBV12-4 to TRBJ1-2; TRBD1 matches 8 bases. This CDR3 has 13 residues. The CDR3 DNA sequence: TGTGCCAGCAGTCCCGGACAGGGACGGGGCTGCACCTTC. Its translation: CASSPGQGRGCTF.

The rearrangement links TRBV24-1 to TRBJ2-2; no clear D gene. V shed 2 bases and J shed 0 bases, with 9 bases lying between them. There are 16 residues in the CDR3. Germline values: CDR1 KGHDR, CDR2 SFDVKD. The CDR3 bases are TGTGCCACCAGTGATTCTTCTTTAACGAACACCGGGGAGCTGTTTTTT. This sequence encodes CATSDSSLTNTGELFF.

The chain is built from TRBV29-1 and TRBJ1-2; D is ambiguous. The CDR3 contains 11 residues. From germline, CDR1 is SQVTM and CDR2 ANQGSEA. The V and J ends lost 4 bases and 4 bases respectively, with 7 bases between them. The CDR3 sequence is CSVAQIYGYTF. The CDR3 bases are TGCAGCGTTGCCCAGATCTATGGCTACACCTTC.

This clonotype was counted many times. The chain carries TRBV12-3 or TRBV12-4 and TRBJ2-7; TRBD2 agrees at 13 bases. Unmatched junction bases numbered 10, after V lost 5 bases and J lost 3 bases. This CDR3 spans 17 amino acids. CDR3 in amino acids: CASSGRTSGSWVYEQYF. CDR3 nucleotide sequence: TGTGCCAGCAGTGGAAGGACTAGCGGGAGTTGGGTCTACGAGCAGTACTTC.

This clonotype has a count of ten or more. This sequence joins TRBV27 and TRBJ2-5; 14 nucleotides align to TRBD2. CDR3 length equals 16 residues. CDR1 is MNHEY, CDR2 SMNVEV, per germline (reference sequence). Losses at the gene ends were 5 bases for V and 4 bases for J; bases not matched to a gene: 6. The CDR3, as DNA: TGTGCCAGCAGTCCGGGACTAGCGGGAGTAGGAGAGACCCAGTACTTC. It yields the protein CASSPGLAGVGETQYF.

This clonotype was detected only a few times. The V gene is TRBV19, the J gene TRBJ2-7; 8 nucleotides line up with TRBD1. Germline-derived CDR1 and CDR2 are LNHDA and SQIVND (reference sequence). The CDR3 totals 15 residues. V gave up 7 bases and J gave up 2 bases; unmatched junction bases: 10. CDR3 nucleotide sequence: TGTGCCAGTACCGCCGGGACAGGCGCCACCTACGAGCAGTACTTC. This codes for CASTAGTGATYEQYF.

The chain carries TRBV19 and TRBJ1-5; D is uncertain. Germline values: CDR1 LNHDA, CDR2 SQIVND (reference sequence). The ends were cut back, 8 bases at V and 3 bases at J, with 8 bases in the middle. The CDR3 has 12 residues. CDR3 in amino acids: CASGRANQPQHF. The CDR3 coding sequence is TGTGCCAGTGGACGGGCCAATCAGCCCCAGCATTTT.

This clonotype was seen at least ten times. This chain connects TRBV5-1 to TRBJ2-7; 8 nucleotides line up with TRBD1. Germline V gene sequence: CDR1 SGHRS, CDR2 YFSETQ. This CDR3 is 14 amino acids long. V dropped 0 bases and J dropped 5; count of bases not matched to a gene: 4. CDR3 DNA sequence: TGCGCCAGCAGCTTGGGACAGGGGATCCACGAGCAGTACTTC. It specifies CASSLGQGIHEQYF.

This clonotype was seen only a few times. The chain couples TRBV5-1 to TRBJ2-1; D gene unclear. The CDR3 loop spans 15 amino acids. V lost 0 bases to trimming and J lost 7 bases, with 14 bases between them. Germline CDR1 SGHRS, CDR2 YFSETQ. In nucleotides, the CDR3 is TGCGCCAGCAGCTTGGATCTAGTCTTGCGGAATGAGCAGTTCTTC. Translating gives CASSLDLVLRNEQFF.

This clonotype turned up a few times. The gene calls are TRBV19 and TRBJ2-7, with D hard to call. The V end lost 1 base, the J end lost 6 bases, and 16 bases lay between the germline ends. Germline V CDR1 and CDR2: LNHDA, SQIVND (reference sequence). This CDR3 has 15 amino acids. DNA for the CDR3: TGTGCCAGTAGTATAGGGGTCCGGCCTCCCGGCGAGCAGTACTTC. Translated: CASSIGVRPPGEQYF.

The chain has TRBV3-1 and TRBJ2-2, with D perhaps TRBD1 or TRBD2 (5 bases each). Germline V gene data show CDR1 as LGHDT and CDR2 as YNNKEL (reference sequence). Trimming left V 4 bases short and J 0 bases short, with 21 bases between. The CDR3 is 19 amino acids. The CDR3 DNA follows: TGTGCCAGCAGCCTTATACCTGGCAGGGACCCTACGAACACCGGGGAGCTGTTTTTT. This translates into CASSLIPGRDPTNTGELFF.

About this clonotype itself: This could be a read error, since a much larger clone is one nucleotide away. The chain couples TRBV6-6 to TRBJ1-1, with TRBD1 as a possible D gene (6 bases). CDR1 and CDR2 (germline): MNHNY, SVGAGI (reference sequence). The CDR3 runs to 16 residues. CDR3 protein: CASSYSPHRVNTEVFF. CDR3 coding DNA: TGTGCCAGCAGTTACTCGCCCCACAGGGTTAACACTGAAGTTTTCTTT.

This clonotype has ten or more counts. The chain links TRBV19 to TRBJ2-1; D unresolved. This CDR3 region has 12 residues. From germline, CDR1 is LNHDA and CDR2 SQIVND (reference sequence). With 4 bases removed from V and 8 bases from J, the gap between germline ends came to 9 bases. The CDR3 DNA is TGTGCCAGTAGTAAAAGGCGAGATGAGCAGTTCTTC. Translating gives CASSKRRDEQFF.

This clonotype was found many times. V gene TRBV7-2 combines with J gene TRBJ2-7; 11 bases map to TRBD2. V lost 2 bases and J lost 3; bases outside the gene matches: 3. CDR1 is SGHTA and CDR2 is FQGNSA in the germline V gene. This CDR3 is built from 15 residues. The CDR3 here is CASSLSSGGLYEQYF. Written as DNA, the CDR3 is TGTGCCAGCAGCTTATCTAGCGGGGGGCTCTACGAGCAGTACTTC.